This T cell receptor (beta chain) was profiled in a study of T cell responses to AZD1222 COVID-19 vaccine. Points on this clone: Its antigen is unidentified.

Study results and caveats: Spike-specific TCR breadth and depth went up after people got two AZD1222 doses.

Produced via immunoSEQ multiplex PCR; TCRdb's table is partial and in-frame only. This sample has 120,000 or so clones, with roughly 90% found just once. This receptor was identified in an adult in good health. Sequencing used peripheral blood, obtained on day 0 of AZD1222 vaccination.

The CDR3 sequence: CASSIGGNYYGYTF. In DNA, the CDR3 is TGTGCCAGTAGTATCGGAGGGAACTACTATGGCTACACCTTC. The chain recombines TRBV19 with TRBJ1-2; D is uncertain. CDR1 is LNHDA, CDR2 SQIVND, per germline (reference sequence). V was clipped by 3 bases and J by 3 bases, with 11 bases between them. The CDR3 has 14 amino acids. The full variable domain, its missing parts supplied by reference TRBV19 and TRBJ1-2, is DGGITQSPKYLFRKEGQNVTLSCEQNLNHDAMYWYRQDPGQGLRLIYYSQIVNDFQKGDIAEGYSVSREKKESFPLTVTSAQKNPTAFYLCASSIGGNYYGYTFGSGTRLTVV.